Described below is a single TCR beta chain sequence and its context. Its antigen is not known. This specimen includes other DNA sequences encoding the same CDR3. The PCR contained 60 Vbeta and 13 Jbeta primers. Authors' data handling: Later work found 80 million or so unique TCR beta chains, with 9.5 million to 11 million shared. Data came from immunoSEQ multiplex PCR; TCRdb stores just in-frame clones and leaves some out. The DNA gave D and trimming, while V, J and clone size come from that table. The sample holds 150,000 to 170,000 clones; approximately 81% are singletons and the top ten take 1.2% to 1.5%. The data were obtained in a study of cytomegalovirus exposure and HLA in healthy donors. Study observations and caveats: Most TCR sequences showed up rarely, but some public TCRs showed up in many donors. In a later analysis, DRB1 alleles had the most associated TCRs; HLA-C alleles the fewest. Association of approximately 16,000 TCR beta sequences with HLA alleles was found at 0.05 false discovery rate in a later analysis.

The CDR3 is 16 amino acids. J lost 0 bases, V lost 2 bases, and 2 bases had no gene match. Germline CDR1 SGDLS, CDR2 YYNGEE. Sequenced sample: PBMCs. The gene calls are TRBV9 and TRBJ2-5; 12 bases are shared with TRBD2. The clonotype comes from a man in his late teens or twenties in good health and CMV-seronegative. CDR3 protein: CASSVGTSGYQETQYF. The CDR3 DNA follows: TGTGCCAGCAGCGTGGGGACTAGCGGGTACCAAGAGACCCAGTACTTC.